The 23 T cell receptor beta chains given below trace back to one sample, sequenced in a study of T cell changes during pregnancy in multiple sclerosis. TCRdb's copy holds only in-frame clones and misses some; the assay was immunoSEQ multiplex PCR. The sample has about 36,000 clones; 92% are singletons. The sample in question was CD4+ T cells from peripheral blood mononuclear cells, obtained in the third trimester of pregnancy. These receptors were collected from a female donor in good health, enrolled as a control in a pregnancy study.

The chain uses TRBV5-1 and TRBJ1-4; tentative D call: TRBD1 (5 bases). The V and J ends lost 4 bases and 8 bases respectively, with 15 bases between them. The CDR3 has 14 residues. Germline lookup yields CDR1 SGHRS and CDR2 YFSETQ. This CDR3 reads CASSNRIGGEKLFF. CDR3 DNA sequence: TGCGCCAGCAGCAACAGGATTGGAGGGGAAAAACTGTTTTTT.

This clone occurred once. V and J are TRBV9 and TRBJ2-6, with 8 bases that match TRBD1. The CDR3 is 18 residues long. With V trimmed by 3 bases and J by 0 bases, 8 bases remained unmatched. Germline assignment: CDR1 SGDLS and CDR2 YYNGEE. The CDR3 sequence is CASSGVGQGPSGANVLTF. For the CDR3, the DNA is TGTGCCAGCAGCGGGGTTGGACAGGGCCCCTCTGGGGCCAACGTCCTGACTTTC.

The chain has TRBV5-1 and TRBJ1-1, with D unclear. This CDR3 spans 13 amino acids. Germline assignment: CDR1 SGHRS and CDR2 YFSETQ. V lost 4 bases to trimming and J lost 5 bases, with 12 bases between them. The CDR3 nucleotides are TGCGCCAGCAGCCTGGACTCTTTGACTGAAGCTTTCTTT. It specifies CASSLDSLTEAFF.

J is TRBJ1-5 and V is TRBV6-1; a possible D gene is TRBD1 (6 bases). Germline CDR1 is MNHNS and CDR2 is SASEGT. Between the trimmed V and J ends, which lost 11 bases and 5 bases, there was a span of 16 bases. CDR3 size: 13 residues. The CDR3 is CAGSTGRDQPQHF. CDR3 sequence (DNA): TGTGCCGGATCAACAGGGAGAGATCAGCCCCAGCATTTT.

The chain has TRBV7-2 and TRBJ2-5, with D perhaps TRBD1 (6 bases). Per germline, CDR1 SGHTA and CDR2 FQGNSA. The CDR3 runs to 15 residues. Trimming left V 8 bases short and J 2 bases short, with 18 bases between. CDR3 sequence reads: CASGRPGTQQETQYF. DNA for the CDR3: TGTGCCAGCGGACGACCCGGGACACAACAAGAGACCCAGTACTTC. Supplemented by reference TRBV7-2 and TRBJ2-5, the full variable domain reads GAGVSQSPSNKVTEKGKDVELRCDPISGHTALYWYRQSLGQGLEFLIYFQGNSAPDKSGLPSDRFSAERTGGSVSTLTIQRTQQEDSAVYLCASGRPGTQQETQYFGPGTRLLVL.

This clone was seen only once. This chain uses TRBV7-2 with TRBJ2-5, with TRBD2 matching 14 bases. The CDR3 length is 18 residues. The trim removed 5 bases at V and 1 base at J, leaving 9 bases unmatched. The germline gives CDR1 SGHTA, CDR2 FQGNSA. The CDR3 DNA sequence: TGTGCCAGCAGCACGACTAGCGGGGGGGTGGGCCCCCAAGAGACCCAGTACTTC. Its protein is CASSTTSGGVGPQETQYF. The whole variable domain, filled in from reference TRBV7-2 and TRBJ2-5, reads GAGVSQSPSNKVTEKGKDVELRCDPISGHTALYWYRQSLGQGLEFLIYFQGNSAPDKSGLPSDRFSAERTGGSVSTLTIQRTQQEDSAVYLCASSTTSGGVGPQETQYFGPGTRLLVL.

This chain uses TRBV11-2 with TRBJ2-2; 8 bases agree with TRBD2. The V segment lost 6 bases and the J segment 6 bases; nucleotides outside the gene matches: 6. The CDR3 is made up of 14 amino acids. Germline CDR1 is SGHAT and CDR2 is FQNNGV. CDR3 loop: CASRAGGRAGELFF. CDR3 in DNA: TGTGCCAGCAGGGCGGGGGGCCGGGCCGGGGAGCTGTTTTTT.

This chain connects TRBV5-8 to TRBJ2-1; 8 bases agree with TRBD2. V lost 4 bases and J lost 0; bases outside the gene matches: 3. Germline assignment: CDR1 SGHTS and CDR2 YDEGEE. This CDR3 has 15 amino acids. In DNA form, the CDR3 reads TGTGCCAGCAGCCCGGGGGGGCGCTCCTACAATGAGCAGTTCTTC. This sequence encodes CASSPGGRSYNEQFF. The whole variable domain, filled in from reference TRBV5-8 and TRBJ2-1, reads EAGVTQSPTHLIKTRGQQATLRCSPISGHTSVYWYQQALGLGLQFLLWYDEGEERNRGNFPPRFSGRQFPNYSSELNVNALELEDSALYLCASSPGGRSYNEQFFGPGTRLTVL.

The chain uses TRBV7-2 and TRBJ2-7; 9 bases fit TRBD2. The CDR3 runs 16 residues. V trimming: 0 bases; J trimming: 3 bases; junction bases outside the gene matches: 6. In germline, CDR1 is SGHTA, CDR2 FQGNSA. CDR3 residues: CASSLAGASGDYEQYF. The CDR3 nucleotides read TGTGCCAGCAGCTTAGCGGGAGCTAGCGGGGACTACGAGCAGTACTTC. Full variable domain (missing parts from reference TRBV7-2 and TRBJ2-7): GAGVSQSPSNKVTEKGKDVELRCDPISGHTALYWYRQSLGQGLEFLIYFQGNSAPDKSGLPSDRFSAERTGGSVSTLTIQRTQQEDSAVYLCASSLAGASGDYEQYFGPGTRLTVT.

The gene calls are TRBV30 and TRBJ1-4; 7 bases align to TRBD1. Trimming took 6 bases from V and 7 from J; bases not matched to a gene: 8. The germline V gene encodes CDR1 GTSNPN and CDR2 SVGIG (reference sequence). The CDR3 spans 13 residues. CDR3 loop: CACDRVIGEKLFF. In nucleotides, the CDR3 is TGTGCCTGCGACAGGGTTATTGGTGAAAAACTGTTTTTT.

V usage is TRBV4-2 and J usage is TRBJ2-5; the match to TRBD2 covers 8 bases. Germline V gives CDR1 LGHNA, CDR2 YNFKEQ. The J segment lost 5 bases and the V segment lost 4 bases, leaving 15 bases of the junction unmatched. The CDR3 spans 17 residues. The CDR3 DNA follows: TGTGCCAGCAGCCCTTTTTCCGGGGGGGCTCTGGGGGAGACCCAGTACTTC. This sequence encodes CASSPFSGGALGETQYF.

This clone was seen a few times. The J gene is TRBJ1-6, the V gene TRBV7-2; 9 bases align to TRBD1. This CDR3 spans 15 amino acids. Germline lookup yields CDR1 SGHTA and CDR2 FQGNSA. V gave up 6 bases and J gave up 6 bases; unmatched junction bases: 6. CDR3 nucleotides: TGTGCCAGCAGACCCGCGACAGGGGGTAATTCACCCCTCCACTTT. Amino acid sequence: CASRPATGGNSPLHF.

This clone has only one observation. The chain employs TRBV7-9 and TRBJ1-2; D remains ambiguous. V gave up 4 bases and J gave up 7 bases, with 16 bases separating them. Germline V lookup: CDR1 SEHNR, CDR2 FQNEAQ (reference sequence). The CDR3 has 14 residues. CDR3 sequence (DNA): TGTGCCAGCAGCTCAAGTCGGGGTCATGGTGGCTACACCTTC. Translating gives CASSSSRGHGGYTF.

The genes are TRBV18 and TRBJ1-4, with 8 bases lining up with TRBD1. This CDR3 region has 13 residues. V gave up 4 bases and J gave up 8 bases; unmatched junction bases: 3. Germline V CDR1 and CDR2: KGHSH, LQKENI. The CDR3 coding sequence is TGTGCCAGCTCACTTGGACAGGGCGAAAAACTGTTTTTT. As protein: CASSLGQGEKLFF.

This clone was counted a few times. The rearrangement uses TRBV2 and TRBJ2-1, with D hard to call. Germline assignment: CDR1 SNHLY and CDR2 FYNNEI. Deletions cut 5 bases from V and 3 bases from J, with 8 bases between. The CDR3 extends over 13 amino acids. The CDR3 sequence is CASSLEVYNEQFF. In nucleotides, the CDR3 is TGTGCCAGCAGTCTAGAGGTCTACAATGAGCAGTTCTTC. The whole variable domain, remainder taken from reference TRBV2 and TRBJ2-1, is EPEVTQTPSHQVTQMGQEVILRCVPISNHLYFYWYRQILGQKVEFLVSFYNNEISEKSEIFDDQFSVERPDGSNFTLKIRSTKLEDSAMYFCASSLEVYNEQFFGPGTRLTVL.

The chain uses TRBV29-1 and TRBJ1-2, with D maybe TRBD1 (6 bases). Between the trimmed V and J ends, which lost 5 bases and 6 bases, there was a span of 10 bases. The CDR3 is 11 amino acids. Germline assignment: CDR1 SQVTM and CDR2 ANQGSEA. The CDR3 DNA sequence: TGCAGCGTTCGGGGGGCGAATGGCTACACCTTC. It yields the protein CSVRGANGYTF.

V and J are TRBV19 and TRBJ2-2; the D gene is possibly TRBD2 (5 bases). From germline, CDR1 is LNHDA and CDR2 SQIVND (reference sequence). V was clipped by 4 bases and J by 4 bases, with 13 bases between them. The CDR3 consists of 15 residues. CDR3 in DNA: TGTGCCAGTAGTAGAGCGGTGAGGAGCACCGGGGAGCTGTTTTTT. As protein: CASSRAVRSTGELFF.

This chain joins TRBV9 and TRBJ2-3; 7 bases map to TRBD2. The CDR3 is 17 residues long. With 4 bases clipped from V and 0 bases from J, the junction kept 11 bases outside the gene matches. Germline V gene data show CDR1 as SGDLS and CDR2 as YYNGEE. As DNA, the CDR3 is TGTGCCAGCAGCTATCTTGTGGGGGGGGAGAGCACAGATACGCAGTATTTT. It is translated as CASSYLVGGESTDTQYF. Looking up the rest from reference TRBV9 and TRBJ2-3 gives the full variable domain: DSGVTQTPKHLITATGQRVTLRCSPRSGDLSVYWYQQSLDQGLQFLIQYYNGEERAKGNILERFSAQQFPDLHSELNLSSLELGDSALYFCASSYLVGGESTDTQYFGPGTRLTVL.

The rearrangement uses TRBV7-3 and TRBJ1-5; tentatively, D is TRBD1 (6 bases). Germline V gene sequence: CDR1 SGHTA, CDR2 FQGTGA. V lost 6 bases and J lost 5, with 14 bases in between. CDR3 length: 14 residues. The CDR3 nucleotides are TGTGCCAGCAGTTTAGACAGGCCGGATCAGCCCCAGCATTTT. Its translation is CASSLDRPDQPQHF.

The chain has TRBV9 and TRBJ1-3, with 9 bases aligning to TRBD1. V trimming: 1 base; J trimming: 2 bases; junction bases outside the gene matches: 1. Germline CDR1 SGDLS, CDR2 YYNGEE. CDR3 length: 15 amino acids. The CDR3 protein is CASSVRTGAGNTIYF. The CDR3 DNA sequence: TGTGCCAGCAGCGTAAGGACAGGGGCTGGAAACACCATATATTTT.

This rearrangement joins TRBV19 to TRBJ1-1; TRBD1 might be the D (5 bases). Germline-derived CDR1 and CDR2 are LNHDA and SQIVND (reference sequence). The V end lost 6 bases, the J end lost 1 base, and 12 bases lay between the germline ends. CDR3 length equals 14 residues. CDR3 in DNA: TGTGCCAGTAGCCGGGGGGGGTGGAACACTGAAGCTTTCTTT. It yields the protein CASSRGGWNTEAFF. Based on the CDR3 plus reference TRBV19 and TRBJ1-1, the full variable domain is DGGITQSPKYLFRKEGQNVTLSCEQNLNHDAMYWYRQDPGQGLRLIYYSQIVNDFQKGDIAEGYSVSREKKESFPLTVTSAQKNPTAFYLCASSRGGWNTEAFFGQGTRLTVV.

This clone was seen a single time. The chain combines TRBV7-2 with TRBJ2-7, with D possibly being TRBD2 (6 bases). Germline V lookup: CDR1 SGHTA, CDR2 FQGNSA. The ends were cut back, 5 bases at V and 6 bases at J, with 14 bases in the middle. This CDR3 region has 13 residues. In DNA form, the CDR3 reads TGTGCCAGCAGCCCCACTCCCGGGGGCGAGCAGTACTTC. It translates to CASSPTPGGEQYF.

The chain couples TRBV4-1 to TRBJ1-5; 7 nucleotides line up with TRBD1. The trim removed 3 bases at V and 4 bases at J, leaving 12 bases unmatched. The CDR3 totals 17 residues. Looked up from germline, CDR1 is MGHRA and CDR2 is YSYEKL. CDR3 in DNA: TGCGCCAGCAGCCATGACCCACCGGGGGACAGAAATCAGCCCCAGCATTTT. Translated: CASSHDPPGDRNQPQHF.